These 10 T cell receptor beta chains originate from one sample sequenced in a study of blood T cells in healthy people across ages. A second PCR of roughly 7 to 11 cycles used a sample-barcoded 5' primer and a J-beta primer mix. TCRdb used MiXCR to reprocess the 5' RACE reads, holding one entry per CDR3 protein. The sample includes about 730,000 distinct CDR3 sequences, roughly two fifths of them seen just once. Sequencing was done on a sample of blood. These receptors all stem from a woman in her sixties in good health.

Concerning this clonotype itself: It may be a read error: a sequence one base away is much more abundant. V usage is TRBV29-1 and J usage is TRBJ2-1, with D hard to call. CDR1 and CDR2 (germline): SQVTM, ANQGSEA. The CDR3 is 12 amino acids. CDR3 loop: CCVGHNYNEQFF. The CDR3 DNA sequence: TGCTGCGTTGGCCATAACTACAATGAGCAGTTCTTC.

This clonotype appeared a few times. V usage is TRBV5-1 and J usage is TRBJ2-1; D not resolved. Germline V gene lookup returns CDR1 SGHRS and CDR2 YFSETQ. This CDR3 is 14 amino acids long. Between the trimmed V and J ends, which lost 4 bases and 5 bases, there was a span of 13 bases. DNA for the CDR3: TGCGCCAGCAGCCCCGGAGTCGATCACAATGAGCAGTTCTTC. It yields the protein CASSPGVDHNEQFF.

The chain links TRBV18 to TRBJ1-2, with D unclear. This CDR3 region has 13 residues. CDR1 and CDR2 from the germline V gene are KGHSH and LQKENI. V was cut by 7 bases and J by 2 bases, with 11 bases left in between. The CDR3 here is CASYSDGNYGYTF. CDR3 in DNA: TGTGCCAGCTACAGCGACGGAAACTATGGCTACACCTTC. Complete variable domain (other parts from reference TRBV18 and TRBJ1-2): NAGVMQNPRHLVRRRGQEARLRCSPMKGHSHVYWYRQLPEEGLKFMVYLQKENIIDESGMPKERFSAEFPKEGPSILRIQQVVRGDSAAYFCASYSDGNYGYTFGSGTRLTVV.

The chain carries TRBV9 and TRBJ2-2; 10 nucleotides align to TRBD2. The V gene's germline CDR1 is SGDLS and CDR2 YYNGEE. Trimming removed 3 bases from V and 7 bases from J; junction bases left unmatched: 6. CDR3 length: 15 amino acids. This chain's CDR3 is CASSDRTSGSGELFF. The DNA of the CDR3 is TGTGCCAGCAGCGACCGGACTAGCGGAAGCGGGGAGCTGTTTTTT.

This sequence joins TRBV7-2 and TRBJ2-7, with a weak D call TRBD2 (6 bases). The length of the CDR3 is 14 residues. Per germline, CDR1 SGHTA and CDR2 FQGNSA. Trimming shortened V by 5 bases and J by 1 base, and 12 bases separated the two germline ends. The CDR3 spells CASSPSLASYEQYF. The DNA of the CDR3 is TGTGCCAGCAGCCCGAGTCTAGCGTCCTACGAGCAGTACTTC.

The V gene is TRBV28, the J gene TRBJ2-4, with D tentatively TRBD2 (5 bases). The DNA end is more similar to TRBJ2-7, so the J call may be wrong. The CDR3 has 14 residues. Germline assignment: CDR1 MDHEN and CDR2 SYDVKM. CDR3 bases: TGTGCCAGCAGGCCGACGAACCAGAGGGACGAGCAGTACTTC. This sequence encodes CASRPTNQRDEQYF.

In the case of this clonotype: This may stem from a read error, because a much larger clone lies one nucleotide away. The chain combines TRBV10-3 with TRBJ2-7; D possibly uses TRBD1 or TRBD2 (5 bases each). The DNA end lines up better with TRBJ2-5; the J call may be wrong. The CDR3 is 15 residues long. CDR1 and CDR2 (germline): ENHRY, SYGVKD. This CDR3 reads CATSEPGSSGETQYF. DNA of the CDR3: TGTGCCACCAGTGAGCCAGGGTCGAGCGGAGAGACCCAGTACTTC.

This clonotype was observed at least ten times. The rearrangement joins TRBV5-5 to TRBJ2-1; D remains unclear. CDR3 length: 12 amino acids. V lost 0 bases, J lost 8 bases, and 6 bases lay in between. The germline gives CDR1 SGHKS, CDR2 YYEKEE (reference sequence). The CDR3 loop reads CASSLDEDEQFF. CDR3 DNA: TGTGCCAGCAGCTTGGACGAGGATGAGCAGTTCTTC.

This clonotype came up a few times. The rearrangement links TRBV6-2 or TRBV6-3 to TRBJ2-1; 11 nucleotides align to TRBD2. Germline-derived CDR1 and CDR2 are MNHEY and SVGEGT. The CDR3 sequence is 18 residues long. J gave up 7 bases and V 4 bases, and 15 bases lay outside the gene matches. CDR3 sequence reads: CASSLIPKTSGNRNEQFF. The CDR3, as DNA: TGTGCCAGCAGTTTAATCCCAAAGACTAGCGGGAATAGGAATGAGCAGTTCTTC.

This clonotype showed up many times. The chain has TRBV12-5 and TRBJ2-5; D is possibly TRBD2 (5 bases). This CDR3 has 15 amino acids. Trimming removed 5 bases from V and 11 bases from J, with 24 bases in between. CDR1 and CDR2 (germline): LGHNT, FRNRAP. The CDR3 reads CASGAPRGSLAEQYF. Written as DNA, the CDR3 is TGTGCTAGTGGTGCGCCCCGGGGTAGTCTTGCTGAGCAGTACTTC.